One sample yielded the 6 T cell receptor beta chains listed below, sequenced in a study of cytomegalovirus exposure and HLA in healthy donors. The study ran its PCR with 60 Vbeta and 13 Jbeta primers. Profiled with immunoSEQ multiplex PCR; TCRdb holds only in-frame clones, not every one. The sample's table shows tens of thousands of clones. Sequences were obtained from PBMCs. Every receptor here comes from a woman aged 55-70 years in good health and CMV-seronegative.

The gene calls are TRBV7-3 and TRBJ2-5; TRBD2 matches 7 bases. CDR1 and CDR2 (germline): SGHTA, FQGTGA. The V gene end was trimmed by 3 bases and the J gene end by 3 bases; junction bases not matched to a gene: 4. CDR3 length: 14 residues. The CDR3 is CASSLGGREETQYF. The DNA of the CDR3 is TGTGCCAGCAGCTTGGGCGGGAGAGAAGAGACCCAGTACTTC.

The CDR3 bases are TGTGCCAGTAGTGTCGGAGGAGAACTGTCCTACGAGCAGTACTTC. Protein: CASSVGGELSYEQYF. This chain links TRBV19 with TRBJ2-7; D is perhaps TRBD2 (5 bases). CDR1 and CDR2 from the germline V gene are LNHDA and SQIVND (reference sequence). With 5 bases removed from V and 1 base from J, the gap between germline ends came to 15 bases. There are 15 residues in the CDR3. Full variable domain (rest looked up from reference TRBV19 and TRBJ2-7): DGGITQSPKYLFRKEGQNVTLSCEQNLNHDAMYWYRQDPGQGLRLIYYSQIVNDFQKGDIAEGYSVSREKKESFPLTVTSAQKNPTAFYLCASSVGGELSYEQYFGPGTRLTVT.

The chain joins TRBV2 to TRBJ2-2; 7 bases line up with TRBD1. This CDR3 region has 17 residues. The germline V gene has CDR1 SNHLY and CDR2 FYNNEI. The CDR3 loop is CVGVGTDVPANTGELFF. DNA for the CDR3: TGTGTTGGGGTGGGGACAGACGTTCCCGCGAACACCGGGGAGCTGTTTTTT.

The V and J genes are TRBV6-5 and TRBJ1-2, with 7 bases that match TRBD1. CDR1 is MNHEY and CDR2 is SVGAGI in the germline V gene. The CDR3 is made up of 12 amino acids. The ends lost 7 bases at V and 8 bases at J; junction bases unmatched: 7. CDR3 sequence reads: CASTTGDRGYTF. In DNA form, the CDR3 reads TGTGCCAGCACTACAGGGGATCGCGGCTACACCTTC.

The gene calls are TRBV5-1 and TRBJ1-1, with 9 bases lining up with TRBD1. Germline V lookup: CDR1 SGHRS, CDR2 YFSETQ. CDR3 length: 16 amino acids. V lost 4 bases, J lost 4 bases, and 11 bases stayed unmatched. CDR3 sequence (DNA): TGCGCCAGCAGCCGCGCCGGGACAGGGATTGGCACTGAAGCTTTCTTT. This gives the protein CASSRAGTGIGTEAFF.

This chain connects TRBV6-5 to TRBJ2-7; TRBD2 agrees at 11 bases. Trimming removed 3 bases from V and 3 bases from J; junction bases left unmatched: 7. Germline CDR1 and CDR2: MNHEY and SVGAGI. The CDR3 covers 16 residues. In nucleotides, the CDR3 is TGTGCCAGCAGTTATGACGGAACTAGCGGGAGCTACGAGCAGTACTTC. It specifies CASSYDGTSGSYEQYF.